Presented here are 10 T cell receptor beta chains from one specimen sequenced in a study of Graves' ophthalmopathy and Graves' hyperthyroidism. TCR beta CDR3 amplification used RNA transcripts. HTBI primers were employed in first-round RT-PCR, then a second-round multiplex PCR followed. TCRdb processed the multiplex PCR reads anew with MiXCR; each CDR3 protein has one entry. The data show 200,000 to 250,000 distinct CDR3 sequences, around 50% seen once. The sample was peripheral blood. These receptors were collected from an adult man with Graves' ophthalmopathy.

This clonotype was detected a few times. V is TRBV9 and J is TRBJ1-1; 10 bases fit TRBD1. CDR1 is SGDLS and CDR2 is YYNGEE in the germline V gene. The ends lost 0 bases at V and 4 bases at J; junction bases unmatched: 6. This CDR3 comprises 16 residues. The CDR3 here is CASSVGGTGASTEAFF. For the CDR3, the DNA is TGTGCCAGCAGCGTAGGGGGGACAGGGGCAAGCACTGAAGCTTTCTTT.

The chain is built from TRBV19 and TRBJ2-7, with 11 bases that match TRBD1. This CDR3 contains 16 residues. Germline V gene lookup returns CDR1 LNHDA and CDR2 SQIVND (reference sequence). J gave up 6 bases and V 7 bases, and 14 bases lay outside the gene matches. The CDR3 spells CASTPRTRTGGVEQYF. For the CDR3, the DNA is TGTGCCAGTACCCCACGAACGAGGACAGGGGGCGTCGAGCAGTACTTC.

V is TRBV7-9 and J is TRBJ1-2, with 9 bases identical to TRBD1. From germline, CDR1 is SEHNR and CDR2 FQNEAQ (reference sequence). V shed 3 bases, J shed 6 bases, and the junction held 5 bases outside the gene matches. The CDR3 spans 14 residues. The CDR3 reads CASSLEGQGDGYTF. CDR3 nucleotides: TGTGCCAGCAGCTTGGAGGGACAGGGAGATGGCTACACCTTC. Looking up the rest from reference TRBV7-9 and TRBJ1-2 gives the full variable domain: DTGVSQNPRHKITKRGQNVTFRCDPISEHNRLYWYRQTLGQGPEFLTYFQNEAQLEKSRLLSDRFSAERPKGSFSTLEIQRTEQGDSAMYLCASSLEGQGDGYTFGSGTRLTVV.

Of note for this clonotype: A read error may explain this, as a much larger clone is one base away. The chain uses TRBV29-1 and TRBJ1-4, with D perhaps matching TRBD1 (5 bases). The germline gives CDR1 SQVTM, CDR2 ANQGSEA. The CDR3 has 13 residues. CDR3 region: CSVEVGGGEKPFF. CDR3 in DNA: TGCAGCGTTGAAGTCGGGGGAGGGGAAAAACCGTTTTTT.

This rearrangement joins TRBV20-1 to TRBJ2-3; TRBD1 aligns across 11 bases. J lost 4 bases, V lost 5 bases, and 5 bases had no gene match. CDR1 and CDR2 (germline): DFQATT, SNEGSKA (reference sequence). CDR3 length equals 14 residues. CDR3 region: CSASGTGGADTQYF. The CDR3 bases are TGCAGTGCTTCCGGGACAGGGGGGGCAGATACGCAGTATTTT.

This sequence joins TRBV19 and TRBJ2-7, with 9 bases identical to TRBD1. Germline trimming cut 6 bases from V and 2 bases from J; bases unmatched to any gene: 5. The CDR3 spans 14 residues. The germline V gene encodes CDR1 LNHDA and CDR2 SQIVND (reference sequence). This chain's CDR3 is CASRMGQGAYEQYF. In DNA form, the CDR3 reads TGTGCCAGTAGGATGGGACAGGGAGCCTACGAGCAGTACTTC.

This clonotype was observed a handful of times. V is TRBV20-1 and J is TRBJ2-5, with 7 bases that match TRBD1. The CDR3 runs 14 residues. Trimming at V came to 6 bases and at J to 2 bases, leaving 9 bases not matched to a gene. Looked up from germline, CDR1 is DFQATT and CDR2 is SNEGSKA (reference sequence). CDR3 amino acids: CSAGIDREQETQYF. CDR3 coding DNA: TGCAGTGCAGGGATTGACAGGGAGCAAGAGACCCAGTACTTC.

This clonotype has just one count. V usage is TRBV2 and J usage is TRBJ1-4, with a possible D match to TRBD1 (5 bases). CDR3 size: 12 residues. The germline V gene has CDR1 SNHLY and CDR2 FYNNEI. CDR3 coding DNA: TGTAACACCGGGACCCTGGGGGAAAAACTGTTTTTT. This sequence encodes CNTGTLGEKLFF.

This clonotype was seen ten or more times. This chain links TRBV29-1 with TRBJ1-5; 7 nucleotides match TRBD1. Trimming at V came to 4 bases and at J to 6 bases, leaving 6 bases not matched to a gene. Germline V CDR1 and CDR2: SQVTM, ANQGSEA. The CDR3 extends over 13 amino acids. The CDR3 reads CSVGAGGTQPQHF. As DNA, the CDR3 is TGCAGCGTTGGGGCAGGGGGAACTCAGCCCCAGCATTTT.

The chain couples TRBV7-9 to TRBJ2-5, with a weak D call TRBD2 (6 bases). The assigned J gene may be wrong: the sequence end matches TRBJ2-1 better. The CDR3 contains 14 residues. Germline V gene data show CDR1 as SEHNR and CDR2 as FQNEAQ (reference sequence). As DNA, the CDR3 is TGTGCCAGCAGCCCCCGGCGGGGTCGCAATGAGCAGTTCTTC. It codes for CASSPRRGRNEQFF.